Listed below are T cell receptor beta chains from one sample, sequenced in a study of T cell repertoires in cytomegalovirus infection. TCRdb re-analysed the reads in MiXCR, keeping a single row per CDR3 protein. This table has some 110,000 distinct CDR3 sequences, around 9.1% appearing once. Their cognate antigens are unknown. Sequenced: PBMCs, sequenced either directly or after in vitro stimulation (not recorded which). The receptors shown here come from a human donor in good health (CMV status not recorded). Some clones in this sample may be carry-over from other donors' samples. Both conserved end residues are part of each CDR3. The D gene is left open where the match is weak. Some rows mark clone size as missing; the rest say once, few, many or name a class of expanded clone.

J: TRBJ2-3; size: few; D: NA; V: TRBV7-2; CDR3: CASSARLVHTSTDTQYF; DNA: TGTGCCAGCAGCGCCCGACTAGTCCACACTAGCACAGATACGCAGTATTTT
J: TRBJ2-5; size: NA; D: NA; V: TRBV7-9; CDR3: CASSLELKTQYF; DNA: TGTGCCAGCAGCTTAGAATTGAAGACCCAGTACTTC
J: TRBJ1-3; size: NA; D: NA; V: TRBV15; CDR3: CATSRRQSSGNTIYF; DNA: TGTGCCACCAGCAGACGACAGTCCTCTGGAAACACCATATATTTT
J: TRBJ1-5; size: NA; D: NA; V: TRBV12-3/TRBV12-4; CDR3: CASSFIGGNQPQHF; DNA: TGTGCCAGCAGTTTTATCGGGGGCAATCAGCCCCAGCATTTT
J: TRBJ1-6; size: NA; D: NA; V: TRBV19; CDR3: CASSIWTKNHLSSYNSPLHF; DNA: TGTGCCAGTAGTATTTGGACCAAGAATCACCTCAGCTCCTATAATTCACCCCTCCACTTT
J: TRBJ2-1; size: NA; D: NA; V: TRBV10-3; CDR3: CAISESGQAGGNEQFF; DNA: TGTGCCATCAGTGAGTCGGGACAGGCCGGGGGGAATGAGCAGTTCTTC
J: TRBJ2-7; size: many; D: TRBD2; V: TRBV28; CDR3: CASSFSSGSHSYEQYF; DNA: TGTGCCAGCAGTTTTTCTAGCGGGAGCCACTCCTACGAGCAGTACTTC
J: TRBJ2-1; size: many; D: TRBD1; V: TRBV7-2; CDR3: CASSSGGSYNEQFF; DNA: TGTGCCAGCAGCTCAGGGGGCTCCTACAATGAGCAGTTCTTC
J: TRBJ1-4; size: many; D: NA; V: TRBV7-6; CDR3: CASSLNSEKLFF; DNA: TGTGCCAGCAGCTTAAACTCGGAGAAACTGTTTTTT
J: TRBJ2-7; size: NA; D: TRBD1; V: TRBV2; CDR3: CASRMTGNEQYF; DNA: TGTGCCAGCAGAATGACAGGGAACGAGCAGTACTTC
J: TRBJ2-5; size: NA; D: NA; V: TRBV9; CDR3: CTSSQQDSLGTQYF; DNA: TGTACCAGCAGCCAACAGGACAGCTTAGGGACCCAGTACTTC
J: TRBJ1-4; size: few; D: NA; V: TRBV5-4; CDR3: CASSSGADKNEKLFF; DNA: TGTGCCAGCAGCTCTGGGGCGGATAAAAATGAAAAACTGTTTTTT
J: TRBJ2-5; size: many; D: TRBD1; V: TRBV9; CDR3: CASSVGDRNKETQYF; DNA: TGTGCCAGCAGCGTAGGGGACAGGAATAAAGAGACCCAGTACTTC
J: TRBJ2-2; size: few; D: TRBD1; V: TRBV19; CDR3: CASRTGGLDTGELFF; DNA: TGTGCCAGCCGGACAGGGGGCTTAGACACCGGGGAGCTGTTTTTT
J: TRBJ2-7; size: many; D: NA; V: TRBV7-2; CDR3: CASSLGGRATDEQYF; DNA: TGTGCCAGCAGCTTAGGCGGCAGGGCGACGGACGAGCAGTACTTC
J: TRBJ2-1; size: NA; D: NA; V: TRBV12-3/TRBV12-4; CDR3: CASSALPWRLFF; DNA: TGTGCCAGCAGTGCCCTCCCCTGGCGGTTGTTCTTC